By frequency in the sample, the clone carrying this TCR beta chain is medium-sized (0.01 to 0.1%). Time point described: patch test 2, 6 weeks after DPC sensitization. Treatment reported: therapeutic diphenylcyclopropenone sensitization with weekly scalp DPC. Unfractionated whole blood was the source from which total RNA was extracted. Each patch-test visit's blood sample preceded patch application. The data were taken from a study of human T cells and chemical hapten exposure. Each CDR3 protein gets one entry after TCRdb re-called the RACE reads with MiXCR. The repertoire holds tens of thousands of distinct CDR3 sequences, 9.5% to 10% seen once, with 11% to 15% in the top ten. This CDR3 is built from 16 residues. Germline V gene sequence: CDR1 KGHSH, CDR2 LQKENI. The junction had 14 bases not matched to a gene; V was cut back by 6 bases and J by 6 bases.

This chain uses TRBV18 with TRBJ2-7; TRBD1 agrees at 10 bases. The source material was whole blood, sampled in connection with sensitization to the hapten diphenylcyclopropenone (DPC). This TCR was sampled from a woman aged 25 to 39 with alopecia areata. Some clones in this sample may be carry-over from other donors' samples. DNA of the CDR3: TGTGCCAGCTCCCTGGACCAGGGACAGGGGATGGCCGAGCAGTACTTC. As protein: CASSLDQGQGMAEQYF.